The source of this T cell receptor beta chain is a study of blood T cell repertoires in COVID-19. Overall study context: Sites across the United States, Italy and Spain contributed samples from acute and convalescent COVID-19. Sources were T cells, B-cell-depleted T cells, or PBMCs; the material itself was cDNA or gDNA.

This CDR3 is built from 15 residues. J gave up 4 bases and V 3 bases, and 4 bases lay outside the gene matches. Germline CDR1 MGHDK, CDR2 SYGVNS. TCRdb's table, derived via immunoSEQ multiplex PCR, lists solely in-frame clones and lacks some. The table lists about 250,000 clones, 85% to 90% of them singletons. The sequence was collected from a young woman who had recovered from COVID-19. Input material: PBMCs or T cells enriched from blood (not recorded which). The rearrangement links TRBV25-1 to TRBJ2-2; 8 nucleotides line up with TRBD1. The CDR3 DNA sequence: TGTGCCAGCAGTGACAGGACAGGGAGCACCGGGGAGCTGTTTTTT. This translates into CASSDRTGSTGELFF.